Sequencing of this T cell receptor beta chain was carried out in a study of T cell repertoires in cytomegalovirus infection. Background on the study: Evidence of both CMV infection and a matching HLA type came from public TCR beta signatures. General study points: Summed frequency of shared TCR beta families picked out CMV carriers who also had the relevant HLA. Ex vivo, HLA-C-restricted CMV-specific TCR beta clonotypes prevailed over the rest of the response.

Germline lookup yields CDR1 DFQATT and CDR2 SNEGSKA (reference sequence). Germline trimming cut 5 bases from V and 0 bases from J; bases unmatched to any gene: 13. This CDR3 is built from 17 residues. This clonotype was picked up a small number of times. Its antigen is unknown. TCRdb passed the reads through MiXCR, listing each CDR3 protein once. The repertoire holds about 740,000 distinct CDR3 sequences, with 35% as singletons. The material sequenced was PBMCs. This receptor was taken from a human donor in good health (CMV status not recorded). Some clones in this sample may be carry-over from other donors' samples. The chain employs TRBV20-1 and TRBJ2-4; TRBD1 matches at 7 bases. CDR3 DNA: TGCAGTGCTCACCGGGGACAGAGGATACTAGCCAAAAACATTCAGTACTTC. Its translation: CSAHRGQRILAKNIQYF.